This T cell receptor beta chain was sequenced for a study of shared T cell receptors in the human thymus. Germline V gene lookup returns CDR1 GTSNPN and CDR2 SVGIG (reference sequence). This CDR3 region has 16 residues. V shed 6 bases, J shed 3 bases, and the junction held 16 bases outside the gene matches. Assay used: immunoSEQ multiplex PCR; TCRdb lists only in-frame clones, some missing. The sample has hundreds of thousands of clones, more than 75% seen once. The data also belong to a second study, concerning human thymus T cells.

The clonotype was recovered from a boy under three years old with a congenital heart defect. Source material: thymocytes. V and J are TRBV30 and TRBJ1-1; 7 nucleotides match TRBD1. In nucleotides, the CDR3 is TGTGCCTGCGCGATTAAAACGAGAACAGGGGACACTGAAGCTTTCTTT. Translation: CACAIKTRTGDTEAFF.